This T cell receptor beta chain derives from a study of identical twins (dated by TCRdb to between 2015 and 2016). As for the study more broadly: The study deep-sequenced TCR alpha and beta repertoires from monozygotic twins, unrelated adults of various ages and cord blood to test whether fetal clonotypes persist. To rule out contamination, replicate twin experiments were performed at different times with different library preparation protocols. General study outcomes and caveats: Recombination models systematically underestimated out-of-frame TCR alpha sharing in monozygotic twins but agreed with sharing between unrelated individuals. Invariant T cells such as MAIT and iNKT could partly confound zero-insertion analyses, though diverse VJ usage argued against this for most clonotypes. Because the same donors could not be followed over many years, the conclusions relied on cross-sectional statistical analysis. Abundant cord blood beta clonotypes carried fewer insertions; young adult naive repertoires showed a weaker similar trend, while memory repertoires showed none. In beta out-of-frame sequences, excess twin sharing was weaker, because having fewer shared sequences lowered the signal-to-noise ratio. Compared with coincidental sharing between unrelated individuals, out-of-frame TCR alpha sequences shared between twins showed an excess of sequences with low generation probability.

In its sample, this clonotype was seen many times. Its recognized antigen is unknown. One base away there is no much larger clone; base qualities are not given. Library preparation was by 5' RACE. Sequencing instrument: Illumina HiSeq 2000. A universal primer binding site was introduced by template switching, and a unique molecular identifier was present in the final cDNA, enabling accurate counting of TCR cDNA molecules. First-strand cDNA for TCR alpha and beta chains was synthesized from specific primers in the conserved constant-segment region. To control for contamination, every cDNA library was double barcoded, receiving both a SMART-Mk sample barcode and Illumina barcodes. TruSeq adapter sequences and Illumina sample barcodes were added in two successive PCR steps. The TCR alpha and beta cDNA libraries were sequenced on the Illumina HiSeq platform using custom primers. Concerning the study's data processing: Unique molecular identifiers were extracted from raw reads with MiGEC, and CDR3 positions were determined with MiXCR. Recombination models were inferred per individual with the repgenHMM and IGoR tools using an EM algorithm. The analysis of shared clonotypes was done with the tcR package in R, with sharing normalized by the product of cloneset sizes. To study raw recombination free of thymic and clonal selection effects, out-of-frame nonproductive sequences were analyzed. TCRdb redid the processing of the public reads, applying fastp at Q25 and MiXCR, and retained in-frame beta chains. Entries are consolidated by CDR3 protein sequence, retaining the most common genes and DNA. It is TCRdb's table, rather than the study itself, that gives the V and J calls and clone size. Across this sample there are about 340,000 distinct CDR3 sequences, with roughly 12% seen only once. In total, the top ten clones hold just over 7% of the sample.

Every donor in the study was a healthy Caucasian. Three pairs of female monozygotic twins, all aged roughly 18 to 29 years, made up the twin cohort. Positive isolation kits from Invitrogen were used to isolate CD4+ and CD8+ T cell populations. V and J lose 3 bases and 0 bases, and a span of 2 bases separates them. The germline V gene (reference sequence) sets CDR1 to PRHDT and CDR2 to FYEKMQ. Reading from cysteine to phenylalanine, the CDR3 counts 13 amino acids. Kept here is only the CDR3 DNA, which spans 39 bases and is read in frame from base 1. The same sample was also studied in work on yellow fever vaccine responses in identical twins. The second paper further reports: The T cell response to vaccination in identical twins was reported by the authors to appear partly convergent and partly personalized. The study precisely tracked vaccine-responding T cell clones in identical twins.

The TCR was taken from a woman aged 18 to 35 in good health. This sequence uses TRBV13 and TRBJ2-2, with the D segment identity uncertain. The sample was CD8+ T cells sorted from blood. The nucleotides read TGTGCCAGCAGCTTCCCGAACACCGGGGAGCTGTTTTTT. Protein translation: CASSFPNTGELFF.